A single sample is the source of the 4 T cell receptor beta chains below, sequenced in a study of human T cells and chemical hapten exposure. TCRdb reprocessed the RACE reads with MiXCR, giving one entry per CDR3 protein. This sample yields about 380,000 distinct CDR3 sequences, of which less than 6.5% are seen a single time; 2.5% to 3% belongs to the top ten. The time point was: pre-sensitization, week 0. Treatment reported: therapeutic diphenylcyclopropenone sensitization with weekly scalp DPC. The starting material was whole blood, obtained in connection with sensitization to the hapten diphenylcyclopropenone (DPC). The receptor source for this set is a woman aged 45 to 65 with alopecia areata. Some clones in this sample may be carry-over from other donors' samples.

This clonotype was recorded at least ten times. V is TRBV7-2 and J is TRBJ2-1; the D gene is possibly TRBD1 (6 bases). CDR3 length equals 13 residues. Germline loops: CDR1 SGHTA, CDR2 FQGNSA. With 5 bases removed from V and 7 bases from J, the gap between germline ends came to 12 bases. In DNA, the CDR3 is TGTGCCAGCAGCATGGGGGCCCTGAATGAGCAGTTCTTC. The encoded protein is CASSMGALNEQFF. Based on the CDR3 plus reference TRBV7-2 and TRBJ2-1, the full variable domain is GAGVSQSPSNKVTEKGKDVELRCDPISGHTALYWYRQSLGQGLEFLIYFQGNSAPDKSGLPSDRFSAERTGGSVSTLTIQRTQQEDSAVYLCASSMGALNEQFFGPGTRLTVL.

This clonotype was seen a handful of times. This sequence joins TRBV6-2 or TRBV6-3 and TRBJ2-1; D may be TRBD1 (6 bases). The CDR3 is 14 residues long. CDR1 is MNHEY and CDR2 is SVGEGT in the germline V gene. V lost 1 base and J 8 bases, leaving 12 bases between the germline ends. This chain's CDR3 is CASSYFTGNDEQFF. CDR3 bases: TGTGCCAGCAGTTACTTTACAGGGAACGATGAGCAGTTCTTC.

In this sample, this clonotype turned up many times. The chain couples TRBV10-3 to TRBJ2-3; tentative D call: TRBD2 (6 bases). Trimming cost V 5 bases and J 0 bases, with 9 bases left between them. The CDR3 contains 14 residues. The germline CDR1 and CDR2 sequences are ENHRY and SYGVKD. CDR3 loop: CAISPGLSTDTQYF. CDR3 nucleotides: TGTGCCATCAGTCCCGGACTAAGCACAGATACGCAGTATTTT.

This clonotype was observed at least ten times. The genes are TRBV2 and TRBJ2-7; D might be TRBD2 (5 bases). Per germline, CDR1 SNHLY and CDR2 FYNNEI. Trimming took off 1 base at V and 6 bases at J, with 16 bases between the two ends. The CDR3 consists of 15 residues. CDR3 amino acids: CASSEVAGRSVEQYF. The CDR3, as DNA: TGTGCCAGCAGTGAAGTGGCGGGCCGTAGTGTCGAGCAGTACTTC. The full variable domain, rest sourced from reference TRBV2 and TRBJ2-7, is EPEVTQTPSHQVTQMGQEVILRCVPISNHLYFYWYRQILGQKVEFLVSFYNNEISEKSEIFDDQFSVERPDGSNFTLKIRSTKLEDSAMYFCASSEVAGRSVEQYFGPGTRLTVT.